The 21 T cell receptor beta chains listed next were all sequenced from one sample in a study of cytomegalovirus exposure and HLA in healthy donors (dated by TCRdb to about 2017). The method behind the library was the immunoSEQ multiplex PCR assay. The multiplex PCR relied on a mix of 60 forward primers for TCR Vbeta segments and 13 reverse primers for TCR Jbeta segments. TCRdb took over this immuneACCESS table, retaining in-frame rearrangements with V and J assigned. Such tables are incomplete; in checked studies, under half of the missing clones stem from an unresolved V gene, and the remainder is unexplained. In this sample the table shows 150,000 to 200,000 clones, around 83% of which occur a single time. The ten largest make up about 1% of the sample. Sequenced sample: PBMCs. The receptors here all came from a woman aged 40 to 50 in good health and CMV-seronegative.

The chain has TRBV5-4 and TRBJ2-3; 7 nucleotides line up with TRBD2. The germline V gene has CDR1 SGHNT and CDR2 YYREEE (reference sequence). Unmatched junction bases numbered 10, after V lost 4 bases and J lost 5 bases. The CDR3 loop spans 15 amino acids. CDR3 coding DNA: TGTGCCAGCAGCGTGACTAGCCTTTCGGGAGATACGCAGTATTTT. It encodes CASSVTSLSGDTQYF.

V is TRBV11-3 and J is TRBJ1-2, with D unclear. The ends were cut back, 2 bases at V and 6 bases at J, with 4 bases in the middle. This CDR3 contains 11 residues. The germline V gene has CDR1 SGHNT and CDR2 YENEEA. The CDR3 DNA reads TGTGCCAGCAGCTTATACAATGGCTACACCTTC. Translation gives CASSLYNGYTF.

The J gene is TRBJ2-1, the V gene TRBV11-1, with D unresolved. Germline CDR1 SGHAT, CDR2 FQDESV (reference sequence). This CDR3 region has 10 residues. V was cut by 5 bases and J by 6 bases, with 2 bases left in between. CDR3 protein: CASSRNEQFF. Here the CDR3 DNA reads TGTGCCAGCAGCCGCAATGAGCAGTTCTTC.

In this sample, this clone turned up a few times. The genes are TRBV30 and TRBJ2-7; 9 nucleotides agree with TRBD1. This CDR3 region has 15 residues. CDR1 GTSNPN and CDR2 SVGIG come from the germline V gene (reference sequence). Germline trimming cut 1 base from V and 6 bases from J; bases unmatched to any gene: 10. The CDR3 DNA reads as TGTGCCTGGAGTGCCCGACCGGGACAGGGTGCCGAGCAGTACTTC. This sequence encodes CAWSARPGQGAEQYF. Using reference TRBV30 and TRBJ2-7 for the parts outside the CDR3, the full variable domain is SQTIHQWPATLVQPVGSPLSLECTVEGTSNPNLYWYRQAAGRGLQLLFYSVGIGQISSEVPQNLSASRPQDRQFILSSKKLLLSDSGFYLCAWSARPGQGAEQYFGPGTRLTVT.

The V gene is TRBV7-2, the J gene TRBJ2-3; D unclear. V shed 1 base and J shed 6 bases, with 11 bases lying between them. This CDR3 is built from 14 residues. Germline V gene lookup returns CDR1 SGHTA and CDR2 FQGNSA. The CDR3 sequence: CASSLGGPGDTQYF. The CDR3, as DNA: TGTGCCAGCAGCTTAGGAGGCCCTGGGGATACGCAGTATTTT.

The V gene is TRBV2, the J gene TRBJ2-7; TRBD1 aligns across 7 bases. Trimming cost V 2 bases and J 2 bases; bases outside gene matches: 9. This CDR3 contains 16 residues. Germline assignment: CDR1 SNHLY and CDR2 FYNNEI. Here the CDR3 DNA reads TGTGCCAGCAGTGAAAGTCGGGACAGTTTCACCTACGAGCAGTACGTC. Translating it yields CASSESRDSFTYEQYV.

Here the CDR3 reads CASSEEGVGEQYF. As DNA, the CDR3 is TGTGCCAGCAGTGAAGAGGGAGTAGGCGAGCAGTACTTC. The chain recombines TRBV2 with TRBJ2-5; D possibly corresponds to TRBD2 (5 bases). The J call may be incorrect, as the DNA end agrees better with TRBJ2-7. This CDR3 spans 13 amino acids. CDR1 is SNHLY and CDR2 is FYNNEI in the germline V gene.

The J gene is TRBJ2-1, the V gene TRBV7-8, with 8 bases identical to TRBD2. The germline CDR1 and CDR2 sequences are SGHVS and FQNEAQ. V was pared by 3 bases and J by 8 bases, with 12 bases of the junction left unmatched. CDR3 length equals 16 residues. CDR3 nucleotide sequence: TGTGCCAGCAGCTTCGGTGCGGGACTAGATATCCATGAGCAGTTCTTC. Translating gives CASSFGAGLDIHEQFF.

The chain links TRBV5-6 to TRBJ2-2; TRBD2 matches at 9 bases. Germline trimming cut 1 base from V and 3 bases from J; bases unmatched to any gene: 10. Germline lookup yields CDR1 SGHDT and CDR2 YYEEEE. The CDR3 loop spans 18 amino acids. CDR3 amino acids: CASSLSRLAERHTGELFF. In DNA, the CDR3 is TGTGCCAGCAGCTTGTCGAGACTAGCGGAAAGACACACCGGGGAGCTGTTTTTT.

The chain joins TRBV11-3 to TRBJ2-7; 12 bases are shared with TRBD2. CDR1 is SGHNT, CDR2 YENEEA, per germline. The CDR3 covers 15 residues. The ends lost 2 bases at V and 2 bases at J; junction bases unmatched: 1. CDR3 coding DNA: TGTGCCAGCAGCTTACTAGCGGGAGGGCCCTACGAGCAGTACGTC. Its translation is CASSLLAGGPYEQYV.

The genes are TRBV9 and TRBJ1-5, with no clear D. This CDR3 has 13 residues. Trimming took off 4 bases at V and 4 bases at J, with 9 bases between the two ends. CDR1 and CDR2 (germline): SGDLS, YYNGEE. In DNA form, the CDR3 reads TGTGCCAGCAGCTCCTCAGTAAATCAGCCCCAGCATTTT. It yields the protein CASSSSVNQPQHF. The complete variable domain, with remaining parts taken from reference TRBV9 and TRBJ1-5, reads DSGVTQTPKHLITATGQRVTLRCSPRSGDLSVYWYQQSLDQGLQFLIQYYNGEERAKGNILERFSAQQFPDLHSELNLSSLELGDSALYFCASSSSVNQPQHFGDGTRLSIL.

The chain carries TRBV30 and TRBJ2-5, with TRBD1 matching 9 bases. The CDR3 spans 15 residues. In germline, CDR1 is GTSNPN, CDR2 SVGIG (reference sequence). After removal of 0 bases from V and 3 bases from J, the junction contained 5 bases not matched to a gene. CDR3 sequence (DNA): TGTGCCTGGAGTGTACAGACAGGGGGGAAAGAGACCCAGTACTTC. Amino acids: CAWSVQTGGKETQYF.

CDR3 nucleotides: TGCGCCAGCAGCCCGTGGACAGGCATCAACTATGGCTACACCTTC. This sequence encodes CASSPWTGINYGYTF. The chain is built from TRBV4-3 and TRBJ1-2, with 7 bases that match TRBD1. The CDR3 is 15 amino acids. Germline loops: CDR1 LGHNA, CDR2 YSLEER. With 4 bases clipped from V and 2 bases from J, the junction kept 7 bases outside the gene matches.

This chain connects TRBV19 to TRBJ2-1; no clear D gene. Germline V CDR1 and CDR2: LNHDA, SQIVND (reference sequence). Between the trimmed V and J ends, which lost 1 base and 0 bases, there was a span of 4 bases. The length of the CDR3 is 14 residues. CDR3 protein: CASSIGSSYNEQFF. The CDR3 DNA follows: TGTGCCAGTAGTATAGGGAGCTCCTACAATGAGCAGTTCTTC.

The genes are TRBV9 and TRBJ2-1; D might be TRBD2 (6 bases). Trimming stripped 2 bases from V and 7 bases from J, with 16 bases between. The germline gives CDR1 SGDLS, CDR2 YYNGEE. This CDR3 contains 15 residues. CDR3 residues: CASSVGTLAPNEQFF. The CDR3 nucleotides read TGTGCCAGCAGCGTTGGGACTCTAGCCCCAAATGAGCAGTTCTTC.

The V and J genes are TRBV19 and TRBJ1-2, with D uncertain. This CDR3 comprises 14 residues. In germline, CDR1 is LNHDA, CDR2 SQIVND (reference sequence). V lost 3 bases to trimming and J lost 6 bases, with 14 bases between them. CDR3 sequence reads: CASSIAVTSNGYTF. In DNA, the CDR3 is TGTGCCAGTAGTATTGCGGTCACGTCCAATGGCTACACCTTC.

DNA of the CDR3: TGCGCCAGCAGCCAAGACCCGCCCCAGGGGGCGGGAGGCTACACCTTC. This codes for CASSQDPPQGAGGYTF. The chain links TRBV4-3 to TRBJ1-2; 8 bases are shared with TRBD1. V shed 0 bases and J 8 bases; nucleotides not matched to a gene: 11. This CDR3 spans 16 amino acids. Germline V CDR1 and CDR2: LGHNA, YSLEER.

The rearrangement links TRBV11-1 to TRBJ1-2, with D tentatively TRBD1 (5 bases). Trimming pared 4 bases from V and 6 bases from J, leaving 15 bases between. The CDR3 is made up of 14 amino acids. The germline gives CDR1 SGHAT, CDR2 FQDESV (reference sequence). This CDR3 is CASSWAGRLDGYTF. The CDR3, as DNA: TGTGCCAGCAGCTGGGCAGGGCGCCTTGATGGCTACACCTTC.

The chain has TRBV19 and TRBJ2-5; 12 bases match TRBD2. This CDR3 comprises 16 residues. Trimming cost V 2 bases and J 5 bases; bases outside gene matches: 6. Germline CDR1 and CDR2: LNHDA and SQIVND (reference sequence). The CDR3 loop is CASSIRLAGVVETQYF. For the CDR3, the DNA is TGTGCCAGTAGTATAAGACTAGCGGGAGTTGTGGAGACCCAGTACTTC.

This chain connects TRBV7-8 to TRBJ2-4; unclear D gene. The V gene lost 5 bases and the J gene lost 11 bases, with 13 bases spanning the gap. CDR1 is SGHVS and CDR2 is FQNEAQ in the germline V gene. This CDR3 is 12 amino acids long. The CDR3 sequence: CASSQDLGFQYF. The CDR3 region has the DNA TGTGCCAGCAGCCAAGACCTCGGGTTTCAGTACTTC. The full variable domain, completed using reference TRBV7-8 and TRBJ2-4, is GAGVSQSPRYKVAKRGQDVALRCDPISGHVSLFWYQQALGQGPEFLTYFQNEAQLDKSGLPSDRFFAERPEGSVSTLKIQRTQQEDSAVYLCASSQDLGFQYFGAGTRLSVL.

The sample holds a few counts of this clone. The J gene is TRBJ1-1, the V gene TRBV9; 7 bases fit TRBD1. V shed 3 bases, J shed 7 bases, and the junction held 6 bases outside the gene matches. Germline CDR1 reads SGDLS; CDR2 reads YYNGEE. The CDR3 consists of 13 residues. The CDR3 nucleotides read TGTGCCAGCAGCGCTGGACAGGTACATGAAGCTTTCTTT. It specifies CASSAGQVHEAFF.